Included here is one T cell receptor beta chain sequence, with context. Many counts were recorded for this clonotype. Its recognized antigen is unknown. Base qualities are missing; no much larger clone stands one base away. TCR beta CDR3 regions were amplified from RNA transcripts. A first-round RT-PCR of the TCR CDR3 used the HTBI primer set with the Qiagen OneStep RT-PCR kit. Libraries were constructed in a second round of multiplex PCR, after which size selection and purification were performed. Libraries were sequenced paired-end with 100 bp reads on an Illumina HiSeq2000. The study's own analysis went as follows. SOAPnuke was used to process the raw data, removing reads that contained adapters or uncalled bases, had a mean Phred below 15, or lacked an exact match to the constant primer or identifier. COPE v1.2.5 was used to merge high-quality paired reads, and clonotypes were defined as unique nucleotide sequences. MiTCR v1.1 was used to align clonotypes to the IMGT TRBV, TRBD and TRBJ reference segments. Only V-J combinations with frequency above 0.0001, covering 99.2% of repertoires, were analysed. A TCS score was defined as the ratio between F50 (clonal expansion) and ExV (chaos), using BLOSUM62-based TCRdist between CDR3 peptides within each V-J. Welch's t-statistics and random forest reduced roughly 540 V-J features to some 14, which were used in a naive Bayes classifier (R e1071). TCRdb reprocessing: public reads trimmed at Q25 with fastp, clones called with MiXCR, in-frame beta chains kept. Rows are combined by CDR3 protein, so each entry shows the most common genes and DNA. TCRdb's processing, not the authors' own work, is the source of the V and J calls. Counted in this sample were 490,000 or so distinct CDR3 sequences; approximately 16% of them appeared once. In total, the top ten clones hold roughly 29% of the sample.

The germline ends are 15 bases apart after V is trimmed by 0 bases and J by 1 base. The CDR3 spans 17 residues, from the cysteine through the phenylalanine. The entry retains the CDR3 DNA only, 51 bases that are in frame from base 1. The germline V gene (reference sequence) supplies CDR1 LGHDT and CDR2 YNNKEL. This record belongs to a study of T cells in Graves' hyperthyroidism and ophthalmopathy (dated by TCRdb to the late 2010s). For the wider study: Peripheral blood samples were taken at the time of initial diagnosis, prior to any treatment. To identify distinguishing TCR V-J signatures, a discovery cohort of about 100 patients was used, comprising 40 to 45 with Graves' ophthalmopathy and 55 to 65 with stable Graves' hyperthyroidism. Prospective prediction of ophthalmopathy was tested in an independent validation cohort of approximately 19 hyperthyroidism patients and approximately 17 patients who later progressed to ophthalmopathy. For training and testing, the 100 or so patients in the discovery cohort were randomly divided in a 7:3 ratio. In addition, the study compared T-cell repertoires in thyroid tissue and in blood from 6 or 7 Graves' hyperthyroidism patients. Following sampling, methimazole starting at 30 mg daily was given to hyperthyroidism patients, and high-dose intravenous methylprednisolone was given to ophthalmopathy patients. TCR Vbeta CDR3 sequencing of some 140 peripheral blood samples (fewer than 45 ophthalmopathy, around 80 hyperthyroidism and some 17 progressor patients) is reported in the paper.

In the ophthalmopathy patients, disease was moderately to severely active, with a Clinical Activity Score of 3 or more, a NOSPECS grade of 4 or more, and a duration of less than 3 months. The study excluded patients with uncontrolled infections, other autoimmune diseases, pregnancy or lactation. Diagnoses were based on clinical symptoms, serum thyroxine and TRAb, thyroid ultrasound and orbital computed tomography. PBMCs were separated from roughly 10 ml of fresh peripheral blood using Ficoll-Paque density gradient centrifugation. Trizol reagent was used to extract total RNA, and RNA quality was then checked on an Agilent 2100 Bioanalyzer. Points the paper makes about the study in general: No statistical method was used to set the sample size in advance, and investigators knew the group allocation. A model built on a 13 V-J signature distinguished ophthalmopathy from stable hyperthyroidism, reaching 87.88% sensitivity and 81.08% specificity in cross-validation and 80%/75% in testing. In validation, progression to ophthalmopathy was predicted by the model with about 70% sensitivity and under 85% specificity, a median of about 6.4 months before onset. Most expanded thyroid clonotypes (frequency above 0.001) were also detected in blood, a finding suggesting that blood repertoires may reflect thyroid immune responses.

The sequence was collected from a woman in her 30s with Graves' ophthalmopathy. Sequenced: blood. The rearrangement joined TRBV3-1 to TRBJ1-1; a weak D assignment points to TRBD1 (5 bases agree). The bases read TGTGCCAGCAGCCAAGAAGCATCGGGACGCTCGAACACTGAAGCTTTCTTT. Protein translation: CASSQEASGRSNTEAFF.